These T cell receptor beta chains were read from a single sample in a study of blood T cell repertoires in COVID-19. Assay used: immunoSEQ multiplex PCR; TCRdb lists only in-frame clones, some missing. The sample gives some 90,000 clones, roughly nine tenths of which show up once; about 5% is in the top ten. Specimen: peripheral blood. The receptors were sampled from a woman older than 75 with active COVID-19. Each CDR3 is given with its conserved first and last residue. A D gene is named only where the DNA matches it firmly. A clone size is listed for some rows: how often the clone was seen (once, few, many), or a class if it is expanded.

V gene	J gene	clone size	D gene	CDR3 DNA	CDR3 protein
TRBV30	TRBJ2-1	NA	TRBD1	TGTGCCTGGCGCCGACAGGGCAGGAGCGATGAGCAGTTCTTC	CAWRRQGRSDEQFF
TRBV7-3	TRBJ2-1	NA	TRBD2	TGTGCCAGCAGCTTGTATGAGAACGGGAGGGCCGGGAATGAGCAGTTCTTC	CASSLYENGRAGNEQFF
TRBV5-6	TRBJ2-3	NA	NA	TGTGCCAGCAGCTTGGACCAGGGCGTTTTCACAGATACGCAGTATTTT	CASSLDQGVFTDTQYF
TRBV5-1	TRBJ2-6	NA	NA	TGCGCCAGCGGGAACAGGGTAGCTGGGGCCAACGTCCTGACTTTC	CASGNRVAGANVLTF
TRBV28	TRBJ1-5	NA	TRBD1	TGTGCCGCCAGGGGGGTTAATCAGCCCCAGCATTTT	CAARGVNQPQHF
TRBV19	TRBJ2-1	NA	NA	TGTGCCAGTAGTGCGGGGAGGAGGGACAATGAGCAGTTCTTC	CASSAGRRDNEQFF
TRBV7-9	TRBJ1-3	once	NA	TGTGCCAGCAGCTTACGGGGGGGCGGTGGAAACACCATATATTTT	CASSLRGGGGNTIYF
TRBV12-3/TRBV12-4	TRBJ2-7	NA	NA	TGTGCCAGCAGCCAGGACAGACTCTACGAGCAGTACTTC	CASSQDRLYEQYF
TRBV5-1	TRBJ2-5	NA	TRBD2	TGCGCCAGCAGCTTGGGATGGTTCGGCAGGGAGGGAGAGACCCAGTACTTC	CASSLGWFGREGETQYF
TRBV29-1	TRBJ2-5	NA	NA	TGCAGCGTTGAAGCCGAACTTCAAGAGACCCAGTACTTC	CSVEAELQETQYF
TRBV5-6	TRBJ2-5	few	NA	TGTGCCAGCACCTGGCGGCGGGGGCGAGGAGAGACCCAGTACTTC	CASTWRRGRGETQYF
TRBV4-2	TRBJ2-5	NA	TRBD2	TGTGCCAGCAGCCAAGTGACTAGCGGGAGGGGGGAGACCCAGTACTTC	CASSQVTSGRGETQYF
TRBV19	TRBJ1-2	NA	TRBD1	TGTGCCAGTAGTTTGCACACAGGGGGGAAGGACTATGGCTACACCTTC	CASSLHTGGKDYGYTF
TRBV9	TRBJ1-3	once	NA	TGTGCCAGCAGCGTAGCCCCATTTGTCTCTGGAAACACCATATATTTT	CASSVAPFVSGNTIYF
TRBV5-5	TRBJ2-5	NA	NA	TGTGCCAGCAGCTTGTTTTTACTGCACCAAGAGACCCAGTACTTC	CASSLFLLHQETQYF
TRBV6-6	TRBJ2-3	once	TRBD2	TGTGCCAGCAGAACTAGCGGGAGGGGAGCAGATACGCAGTATTTT	CASRTSGRGADTQYF
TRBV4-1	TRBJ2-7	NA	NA	TGCGCCAGCAGCCTAGCGATGGGCTCCTACGAGCAGTACTTC	CASSLAMGSYEQYF
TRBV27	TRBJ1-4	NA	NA	TGTGCCAGCAGTTCCAGGGAAAAACTGTTTTTT	CASSSREKLFF
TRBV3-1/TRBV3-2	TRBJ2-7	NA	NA	TGTGCCAGCAGCCAAGGACTATTCTACGAGCAGTACTTC	CASSQGLFYEQYF
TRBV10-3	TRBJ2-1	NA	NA	TGTGCCATCAGCTTTCCCGGACAGGGAGGGGACAATGAGCAGTTCTTC	CAISFPGQGGDNEQFF
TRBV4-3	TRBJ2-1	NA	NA	TGCGCCAGCAGCCAAGCCAGCGGCTTTGATGAGCAGTTCTTC	CASSQASGFDEQFF
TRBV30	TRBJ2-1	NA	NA	TGTGCCTGGAGTGCAAGACTGGACAATGAGCAGTTCTTC	CAWSARLDNEQFF
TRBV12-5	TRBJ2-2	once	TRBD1	TGTGCTAGTGGTTTGGATCTTCGGACAGGGTTCAACACCGGGGAGCTGTTTTTT	CASGLDLRTGFNTGELFF
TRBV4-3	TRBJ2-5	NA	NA	TGCGCCAGCAGCCAAGATTCTACGGTCTGGGAGACCCAGTACTTC	CASSQDSTVWETQYF
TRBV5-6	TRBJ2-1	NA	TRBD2	TGTGCCAGCAGCCATCAGCGGGGGGCCGCCTACAATGAGCAGTTCTTC	CASSHQRGAAYNEQFF
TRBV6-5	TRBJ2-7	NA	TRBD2	TGTGCCAGCAGTTTAGCCGGGACTAGCGTCTACGAGCAGTACTTC	CASSLAGTSVYEQYF
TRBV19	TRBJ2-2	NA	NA	TGTGCCAGTAGTAAACCAGCGCGGAACACCGGGGAGCTGTTTTTT	CASSKPARNTGELFF
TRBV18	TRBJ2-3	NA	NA	TGTGCCAGCTCACCTCAGGGGAGCACAGATACGCAGTATTTT	CASSPQGSTDTQYF
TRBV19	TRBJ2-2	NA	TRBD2	TGTGCCAGGCCTCCGGGACTAGCGAACACCGGGGAGCTGTTTTTT	CARPPGLANTGELFF
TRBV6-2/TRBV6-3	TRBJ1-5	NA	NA	TGTGCCAGCAGTTACGGGGGGAGCAATCAGCCCCAGCATTTT	CASSYGGSNQPQHF
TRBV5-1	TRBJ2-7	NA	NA	TGCGCCAGCAGCTTTGGACAGCCTGGGGACTACGAGCAGTACTTC	CASSFGQPGDYEQYF
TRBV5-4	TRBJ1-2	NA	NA	TGTGCCAGCAGCTTGGGAGGCGGCTACACCTTC	CASSLGGGYTF
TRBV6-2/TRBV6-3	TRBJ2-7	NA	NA	TGTGCCAGCAGCCCAACAGGGATCGAGCAGTACTTC	CASSPTGIEQYF
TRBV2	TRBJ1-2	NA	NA	TGTGCCAGCACCGGGGAGAGCTATGGCTACACCTTC	CASTGESYGYTF
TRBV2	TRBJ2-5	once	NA	TGTGCCAGCGCACGCGAAGTCCAAGAGACCCAGTACTTC	CASAREVQETQYF
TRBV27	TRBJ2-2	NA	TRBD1	TGTGCCAGCAGTGCCATCTCGACAGGGTTATACACCGGGGAGCTGTTTTTT	CASSAISTGLYTGELFF
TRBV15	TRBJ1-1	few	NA	TGTGCCACCAGCACCCACGGTTACACTGAAGCTTTCTTT	CATSTHGYTEAFF
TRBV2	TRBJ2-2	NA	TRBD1	TGTGCCAGCAGTGAACCCGGACAGGGGACGAACACCGGGGAGCTGTTTTTT	CASSEPGQGTNTGELFF